The TCR beta chain under discussion was sequenced for a study of type 1 regulatory T cells. Study overall: T-allo10 is an in vitro-generated, Tr1-enriched CD4 T cell product specific for alloantigen.

CDR3 length equals 19 residues. Trimming at V came to 5 bases and at J to 5 bases, leaving 11 bases not matched to a gene. Germline V lookup: CDR1 SGHTA, CDR2 FQGNSA. This clonotype showed up just a few times. Its antigen is not identified. Using its own MiXCR run on the reads, TCRdb lists one record per CDR3 protein. Seen here are 20,000 to 25,000 distinct CDR3 sequences, roughly two thirds observed once, and the top ten hold roughly 13%. Sequencing was done on a sample of cultured T cells, either the whole culture or a sorted T cell fraction (not recorded which). The subset was: Tr1-enriched cell product generated in vitro against host alloantigens. This clonotype was sampled from a human donor in good health. The V and J genes are TRBV7-2 and TRBJ2-2; TRBD2 agrees at 16 bases. The CDR3 loop is CASSPRGLAGGPVTGELFF. CDR3 DNA sequence: TGTGCCAGCAGCCCGAGGGGACTAGCGGGGGGGCCGGTTACCGGGGAGCTGTTTTTT. The complete variable domain, with remaining parts taken from reference TRBV7-2 and TRBJ2-2, reads GAGVSQSPSNKVTEKGKDVELRCDPISGHTALYWYRQSLGQGLEFLIYFQGNSAPDKSGLPSDRFSAERTGGSVSTLTIQRTQQEDSAVYLCASSPRGLAGGPVTGELFFGEGSRLTVL.